The clone carrying this TCR beta chain showed up many times. The target antigen is unknown. Sample time point: blood at routine non-recurrence follow-up after resection. Whole RNA from tumor, nontumor lung or frozen PBMC was sequenced unsorted. This entry is derived from a study of spatial heterogeneity in lung cancer. Overall study: Donors were under 90 untreated early-stage non-small cell lung cancer patients. Detection consistently captured more beta-chain sequences than alpha-chain sequences.

TCRdb reanalysed the 5' RACE reads using MiXCR and keeps one entry per CDR3 protein. The top ten hold roughly 24% of the sample, which has 110,000 or so distinct CDR3 sequences, roughly a tenth seen once. There are 16 residues in the CDR3. The J segment lost 6 bases and the V segment lost 2 bases, leaving 7 bases of the junction unmatched. General study findings and limits: Ubiquitous expanded tumor TCRs were seen in blood more at resection than at follow-up.

Sequenced material: PBMCs, taken at follow-up. This clonotype was obtained from a female donor with early-stage non-small cell lung cancer. The chain carries TRBV12-3 or TRBV12-4 and TRBJ2-2, with 9 bases fitting TRBD2. CDR3 loop: CASSLWVSGSPGELFF. CDR3 coding DNA: TGTGCCAGCAGTTTATGGGTTAGCGGGAGTCCCGGGGAGCTGTTTTTT.